Below, 32 T cell receptor beta chains from the same sample are listed, as sequenced in a study of T cell repertoires in cytomegalovirus infection. In TCRdb, the reads were re-called with MiXCR into one record per CDR3 protein. The table records 200,000 to 300,000 distinct CDR3 sequences, less than 9.5% of them present only once. Material: PBMCs. The receptors originated from a human donor in good health (CMV status not recorded). Some clones in this sample may be carry-over from other donors' samples.

This clonotype has just a few counts. The V and J genes are TRBV6-2 or TRBV6-3 and TRBJ2-7; no reliable D call. CDR1 and CDR2 (germline): MNHEY, SVGEGT. This CDR3 region has 15 residues. The V gene lost 2 bases and the J gene lost 6 bases, with 17 bases spanning the gap. The CDR3 region has the DNA TGTGCCAGCAGTTACGTCGGTCCCGGTCCTGGCGAGCAGTACTTC. As protein: CASSYVGPGPGEQYF.

The V and J genes are TRBV7-9 and TRBJ1-2; D is perhaps TRBD1 (6 bases). CDR3 length equals 14 residues. Trimming took 2 bases from V and 5 from J, leaving 12 bases between them. The V gene's germline CDR1 is SEHNR and CDR2 FQNEAQ (reference sequence). CDR3: CASSLTTDRYGYTF. The DNA for the CDR3 is TGTGCCAGCAGCTTAACAACGGACAGATATGGCTACACCTTC.

At least ten counts were recorded for this clonotype. The rearrangement links TRBV7-2 to TRBJ1-2; tentatively, D is TRBD1 (6 bases). V lost 1 base, J lost 3 bases, and 12 bases lay in between. Germline V lookup: CDR1 SGHTA, CDR2 FQGNSA. The length of the CDR3 is 15 residues. The CDR3 spells CASSLGDGGHYGYTF. The CDR3 coding sequence is TGTGCCAGCAGCTTAGGGGACGGGGGGCACTATGGCTACACCTTC.

This clonotype was recorded at least ten times. DNA for the CDR3: TGTGCCAGCAGTTTAGCAGGCACCGAAAAACTGTTTTTT. Its translation is CASSLAGTEKLFF. The rearrangement joins TRBV12-3 or TRBV12-4 to TRBJ1-4; D unclear. With 0 bases removed from V and 8 bases from J, the gap between germline ends came to 7 bases. The CDR3 length is 13 residues.

V gene TRBV20-1 combines with J gene TRBJ2-7; 10 bases line up with TRBD1. CDR3 length: 15 residues. Looked up from germline, CDR1 is DFQATT and CDR2 is SNEGSKA (reference sequence). V lost 5 bases, J lost 6 bases, and 13 bases stayed unmatched. CDR3 protein: CSAPSPRDRGGEQYF. The CDR3 DNA is TGCAGTGCTCCATCCCCCCGGGACAGGGGAGGCGAGCAGTACTTC.

Many counts were recorded for this clonotype. The chain joins TRBV7-2 to TRBJ2-2, with 9 positions matching TRBD2. The germline gives CDR1 SGHTA, CDR2 FQGNSA. V lost 5 bases and J lost 7; bases outside the gene matches: 17. The CDR3 extends over 18 amino acids. CDR3: CASSPLAGLGATDGELFF. CDR3 bases: TGTGCCAGCAGCCCCCTAGCGGGGTTGGGAGCCACAGACGGGGAGCTGTTTTTT.

This clonotype was seen many times. The chain joins TRBV19 to TRBJ2-5; no clear D gene. CDR3 length: 14 residues. V lost 5 bases and J lost 4, with 14 bases in between. In germline, CDR1 is LNHDA, CDR2 SQIVND (reference sequence). The CDR3 sequence is CASSGRRVRETQYF. CDR3 in DNA: TGTGCCAGTAGTGGACGTAGGGTGAGAGAGACCCAGTACTTC.

This clonotype occurred a few times. The chain joins TRBV19 to TRBJ2-7; 8 bases align to TRBD2. Germline CDR1 reads LNHDA; CDR2 reads SQIVND (reference sequence). With V trimmed by 3 bases and J by 6 bases, 7 bases remained unmatched. CDR3 size: 14 residues. For the CDR3, the DNA is TGTGCCAGTAGTATTCTTTCAGCGGGGGCCGAGCAGTACTTC. Protein product: CASSILSAGAEQYF.

This clonotype has at least ten counts. The chain carries TRBV10-2 and TRBJ2-1; no definite D call. The V end lost 7 bases, the J end lost 0 bases, and 13 bases lay between the germline ends. Germline V gene lookup returns CDR1 WSHSY and CDR2 SAAADI. This CDR3 spans 15 amino acids. The CDR3 nucleotides read TGCGCCAGCAACCCTACGCGGAGCTCCTACAATGAGCAGTTCTTC. This sequence encodes CASNPTRSSYNEQFF.

The table lists this clonotype with many counts. The chain couples TRBV12-3 or TRBV12-4 to TRBJ1-1, with D possibly matching TRBD1 (5 bases). The CDR3 has 13 amino acids. The V end lost 6 bases, the J end lost 6 bases, and 14 bases lay between the germline ends. The CDR3 protein is CASSLFGGAEAFF. The CDR3 DNA reads TGTGCCAGCAGCCTATTTGGAGGGGCTGAAGCTTTCTTT.

This clonotype was detected many times. The chain employs TRBV19 and TRBJ1-4, with 11 bases aligning to TRBD1. V lost 5 bases, J lost 3 bases, and 5 bases stayed unmatched. The CDR3 sequence is 16 residues long. Germline loops: CDR1 LNHDA, CDR2 SQIVND (reference sequence). CDR3 residues: CASSSGTGGPNEKLFF. The CDR3 region has the DNA TGTGCCAGTAGTTCGGGGACAGGGGGGCCTAATGAAAAACTGTTTTTT.

This clonotype was observed many times. V gene TRBV7-2 combines with J gene TRBJ2-7; D may correspond to TRBD1 or TRBD2 (6 bases each). Germline values: CDR1 SGHTA, CDR2 FQGNSA. The CDR3 length is 17 residues. Trimming pared 1 base from V and 4 bases from J, leaving 20 bases between. The CDR3 spells CASSLDRGGGGIYEQYF. The CDR3 DNA follows: TGTGCCAGCAGCTTAGATCGCGGAGGAGGGGGGATTTACGAGCAGTACTTC.

The J gene is TRBJ2-6, the V gene TRBV4-3; 9 bases map to TRBD1. Trimming at V came to 1 base and at J to 3 bases, leaving 7 bases not matched to a gene. This CDR3 spans 18 amino acids. Germline V gives CDR1 LGHNA, CDR2 YSLEER. This CDR3 reads CASSQGTGQGNGANVLTF. The DNA of the CDR3 is TGCGCCAGCAGCCAAGGGACGGGACAGGGTAATGGGGCCAACGTCCTGACTTTC.

The rearrangement uses TRBV27 and TRBJ1-5; no firm D call. The V gene lost 6 bases and the J gene lost 3 bases, with 12 bases spanning the gap. The CDR3 consists of 14 residues. From germline, CDR1 is MNHEY and CDR2 SMNVEV (reference sequence). CDR3 region: CASSRGRNNQPQHF. The DNA of the CDR3 is TGTGCCAGCAGCCGTGGACGGAACAATCAGCCCCAGCATTTT.

This clonotype has ten or more counts. The gene calls are TRBV7-2 and TRBJ2-1; TRBD2 might be the D (6 bases). The germline V and J ends were trimmed by 5 bases and 7 bases, with 12 bases remaining between them. The CDR3 is 13 amino acids. CDR1 is SGHTA, CDR2 FQGNSA, per germline. The CDR3 loop reads CASSISGPNEQFF. CDR3 nucleotides: TGTGCCAGCAGCATCAGCGGGCCTAATGAGCAGTTCTTC.

Worth noting for this clonotype: This may be a read error, as it is one base from a much larger clone. This chain joins TRBV12-3 or TRBV12-4 and TRBJ2-1; TRBD1 is a possible D gene (6 bases). CDR3 size: 15 residues. V shed 8 bases and J shed 6 bases, with 20 bases lying between them. The CDR3 protein is CASSRGAINFNEQFF. The CDR3 DNA sequence: TGTGCCAGCTCCAGGGGCGCAATCAATTTCAATGAGCAGTTCTTC.

This clonotype was detected many times. The chain links TRBV11-2 to TRBJ2-3; 7 bases align to TRBD2. Germline V gene lookup returns CDR1 SGHAT and CDR2 FQNNGV. This CDR3 contains 17 residues. The V segment lost 4 bases and the J segment 2 bases; nucleotides outside the gene matches: 12. CDR3 sequence (DNA): TGTGCCAGCAGCTGGTTCCGGGGGAGGGGAGACACAGATACGCAGTATTTT. Its protein is CASSWFRGRGDTDTQYF.

This clonotype was counted between two and nine times. This chain joins TRBV29-1 and TRBJ2-4; no clear D gene. This CDR3 region has 14 residues. Germline V CDR1 and CDR2: SQVTM, ANQGSEA. V lost 5 bases and J lost 0, with 11 bases in between. The CDR3 nucleotides are TGCAGCGTTTTATTATCCGTAGCCAAAAACATTCAGTACTTC. Its protein product is CSVLLSVAKNIQYF.

This clonotype was observed many times. This chain joins TRBV7-2 and TRBJ2-2; D call uncertain. There are 16 residues in the CDR3. V was trimmed by 5 bases and J by 0 bases, leaving 13 bases between them. Germline CDR1 and CDR2: SGHTA and FQGNSA. Written as DNA, the CDR3 is TGTGCCAGCAGCCTTGCGCTGGGCGCGAACACCGGGGAGCTGTTTTTT. This gives the protein CASSLALGANTGELFF.

This clonotype was recorded many times. This chain joins TRBV28 and TRBJ2-7; a weak D match, TRBD2 (5 bases). Germline CDR1 reads MDHEN; CDR2 reads SYDVKM. CDR3 length: 14 residues. The V gene lost 3 bases and the J gene lost 5 bases, with 14 bases spanning the gap. CDR3 in amino acids: CASSFAGGRHEQYF. CDR3 sequence (DNA): TGTGCCAGCAGTTTCGCGGGTGGTCGGCACGAGCAGTACTTC.

This clonotype appeared many times. V is TRBV7-2 and J is TRBJ2-5, with 13 bases fitting TRBD2. V dropped 5 bases and J dropped 7; count of bases not matched to a gene: 7. Germline CDR1 SGHTA, CDR2 FQGNSA. This CDR3 region has 15 residues. The CDR3 nucleotides are TGTGCCAGCAGCACCCGACTAGCGGGAGGTGGGACCCAGTACTTC. Translation: CASSTRLAGGGTQYF.

This clonotype was found many times. This sequence joins TRBV7-2 and TRBJ1-3, with D uncertain. Trimming left V 1 base short and J 0 bases short, with 13 bases between. The CDR3 runs 17 residues. Per germline, CDR1 SGHTA and CDR2 FQGNSA. The CDR3 DNA follows: TGTGCCAGCAGCTTAGTAGGCAGCCCGAGCTCTGGAAACACCATATATTTT. Protein product: CASSLVGSPSSGNTIYF.

This clonotype has ten or more counts. The genes are TRBV7-6 and TRBJ1-1; D not resolved. Trimming left V 8 bases short and J 11 bases short, with 24 bases between. The V gene's germline CDR1 is SGHVS and CDR2 FNYEAQ. The CDR3 loop spans 14 amino acids. CDR3 coding DNA: TGTGCCAGCGCTCTTGGAGGTGGGTCTACCGGGGCTTTCTTT. Amino acid sequence: CASALGGGSTGAFF. Based on the CDR3 plus reference TRBV7-6 and TRBJ1-1, the full variable domain is GAGVSQSPRYKVTKRGQDVALRCDPISGHVSLYWYRQALGQGPEFLTYFNYEAQQDKSGLPNDRFSAERPEGSISTLTIQRTEQRDSAMYRCASALGGGSTGAFFGQGTRLTVV.

This clonotype was counted many times. This chain connects TRBV12-3 or TRBV12-4 to TRBJ1-6; D possibly corresponds to TRBD1 (5 bases). The CDR3 has 15 residues. V was cut by 1 base and J by 5 bases, with 9 bases left in between. Here the CDR3 DNA reads TGTGCCAGCAGTTTAGGACAGACGGATAATTCACCCCTCCACTTT. As protein: CASSLGQTDNSPLHF.

This clonotype was counted many times. This rearrangement joins TRBV7-2 to TRBJ1-1, with D uncertain. This CDR3 comprises 15 residues. With 5 bases removed from V and 0 bases from J, the gap between germline ends came to 13 bases. The germline V gene has CDR1 SGHTA and CDR2 FQGNSA. CDR3 DNA: TGTGCCAGCAGCCATTCGACAACAATGAACACTGAAGCTTTCTTT. It is translated as CASSHSTTMNTEAFF. The whole variable domain, remainder taken from reference TRBV7-2 and TRBJ1-1, is GAGVSQSPSNKVTEKGKDVELRCDPISGHTALYWYRQSLGQGLEFLIYFQGNSAPDKSGLPSDRFSAERTGGSVSTLTIQRTQQEDSAVYLCASSHSTTMNTEAFFGQGTRLTVV.

This rearrangement joins TRBV20-1 to TRBJ1-6, with 8 bases lining up with TRBD1. Per the germline V gene, CDR1 is DFQATT and CDR2 is SNEGSKA (reference sequence). This CDR3 comprises 15 residues. J was trimmed by 7 bases and V by 2 bases; bases with no gene match: 7. The CDR3 region is CSARLDRGENSPLHF. The CDR3 DNA is TGCAGTGCTAGACTTGACAGGGGCGAGAATTCACCCCTCCACTTT.

In its sample, this clonotype was seen a few times. The rearrangement joins TRBV7-2 to TRBJ1-2; the D gene is possibly TRBD1 (6 bases). Trimming took 2 bases from V and 4 from J, leaving 11 bases between them. The germline CDR1 and CDR2 sequences are SGHTA and FQGNSA. The CDR3 length is 14 residues. CDR3 in DNA: TGTGCCAGCAGCTTACAGGGGTCGGGCTATGGCTACACCTTC. Protein sequence: CASSLQGSGYGYTF.

This clonotype has a count of ten or more. The chain is built from TRBV6-2 or TRBV6-3 and TRBJ1-1, with TRBD1 identical over 7 bases. There are 19 residues in the CDR3. The J segment lost 1 base and the V segment lost 6 bases, leaving 20 bases of the junction unmatched. Germline V lookup: CDR1 MNHEY, CDR2 SVGEGT. CDR3 sequence: CASSQRAGGQIAPNTEAFF. The CDR3 DNA reads TGTGCCAGCAGCCAACGCGCGGGGGGACAGATTGCACCGAACACTGAAGCTTTCTTT.

This clonotype was detected many times. This chain uses TRBV7-9 with TRBJ1-5, with 8 bases matching TRBD1. CDR1 and CDR2 from the germline V gene are SEHNR and FQNEAQ (reference sequence). With V trimmed by 5 bases and J by 5 bases, 8 bases remained unmatched. This CDR3 region has 15 residues. The DNA for the CDR3 is TGTGCCAGCAGCCAGGGGGCAGGTGATTATCAGCCCCAGCATTTT. This translates into CASSQGAGDYQPQHF.

This clonotype has at least ten counts. The rearrangement joins TRBV7-2 to TRBJ2-3; 7 nucleotides line up with TRBD1. The CDR3 runs 14 residues. The ends lost 4 bases at V and 4 bases at J; junction bases unmatched: 5. CDR1 and CDR2 (germline): SGHTA, FQGNSA. The CDR3 coding sequence is TGTGCCAGCAGCTCCACAGGGGTCGCAGATACGCAGTATTTT. Its translation is CASSSTGVADTQYF.

The chain uses TRBV29-1 and TRBJ2-7; D unresolved. Germline-derived CDR1 and CDR2 are SQVTM and ANQGSEA. V was shortened by 6 bases and J by 3 bases, with 6 bases between the two germline ends. This CDR3 contains 10 residues. CDR3 region: CSVADYEQYF. The CDR3 DNA reads as TGCAGCGTCGCTGACTACGAGCAGTACTTC.

This clonotype was counted ten times or more. The genes are TRBV28 and TRBJ2-7; D perhaps matches TRBD1 (5 bases). CDR1 and CDR2 (germline): MDHEN, SYDVKM. There are 15 residues in the CDR3. V shed 6 bases and J shed 6 bases, with 21 bases lying between them. CDR3 in amino acids: CASSPVGATHAEQYF. The CDR3 bases are TGTGCCAGCAGCCCCGTAGGGGCGACACATGCCGAGCAGTACTTC. The complete variable domain, with remaining parts taken from reference TRBV28 and TRBJ2-7, reads DVKVTQSSRYLVKRTGEKVFLECVQDMDHENMFWYRQDPGLGLRLIYFSYDVKMKEKGDIPEGYSVSREKKERFSLILESASTNQTSMYLCASSPVGATHAEQYFGPGTRLTVT.